A single count supports the clone carrying this T cell receptor (beta chain). The antigen is not known. The data were taken from a study of CD39 and CD103 CD8 tumor-infiltrating T cells. Study at large: An ovarian cancer patient and a couple of HNSCC patients had repertoire comparisons shown.

CD8+CD4-CD45RA- cells, CCR7-positive or negative, formed the memory CD8 sort. Trimming cost V 0 bases and J 7 bases, with 16 bases left between them. CDR1 and CDR2 (germline): LGHNA, YNFKEQ. This CDR3 contains 16 residues. Clones were sequenced by immunoSEQ multiplex PCR, and TCRdb holds only the in-frame ones, with some missing. The table has roughly 15,000 clones, 85% to 95% seen once. Overall study results and limits: DP CD8 TILs seemed more oligoclonal than DN, SP and blood memory CD8.

The V gene is TRBV4-2, the J gene TRBJ1-5, with D possibly TRBD1 on 6 matching bases. The receptor was isolated from a human donor with head and neck squamous cell carcinoma. Input material: CD8+ T cells sorted from blood. The subset: total memory CD8 T cells (CD45RA-CCR7+/-) from blood or uninvolved lymph node. This CDR3 reads CASSQERGIKGQPQHF. The CDR3 DNA sequence: TGTGCCAGCAGCCAAGAGAGGGGGATTAAGGGCCAGCCCCAGCATTTT.